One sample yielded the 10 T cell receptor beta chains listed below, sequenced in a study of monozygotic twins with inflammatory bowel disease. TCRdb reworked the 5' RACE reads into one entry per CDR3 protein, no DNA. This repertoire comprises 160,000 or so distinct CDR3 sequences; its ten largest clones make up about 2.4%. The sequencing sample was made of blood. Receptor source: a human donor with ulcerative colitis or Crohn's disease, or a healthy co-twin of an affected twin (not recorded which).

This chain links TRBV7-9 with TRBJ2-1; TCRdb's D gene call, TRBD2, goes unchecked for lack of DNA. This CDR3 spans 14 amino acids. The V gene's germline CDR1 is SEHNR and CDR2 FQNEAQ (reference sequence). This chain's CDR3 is CASSRTSDYNEQFF. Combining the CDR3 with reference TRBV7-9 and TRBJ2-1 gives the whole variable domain DTGVSQNPRHKITKRGQNVTFRCDPISEHNRLYWYRQTLGQGPEFLTYFQNEAQLEKSRLLSDRFSAERPKGSFSTLEIQRTEQGDSAMYLCASSRTSDYNEQFFGPGTRLTVL.

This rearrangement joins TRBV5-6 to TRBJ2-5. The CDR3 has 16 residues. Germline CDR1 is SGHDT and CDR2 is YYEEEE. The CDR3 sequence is CASSSIPRTVQETQYF.

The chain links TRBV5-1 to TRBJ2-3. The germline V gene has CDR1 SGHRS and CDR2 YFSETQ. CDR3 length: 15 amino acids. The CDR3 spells CASSLDGQTTDTQYF.

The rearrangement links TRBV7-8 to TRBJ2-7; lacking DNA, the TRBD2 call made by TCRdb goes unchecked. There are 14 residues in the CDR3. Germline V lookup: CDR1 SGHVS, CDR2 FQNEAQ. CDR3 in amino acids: CASRGGEGIYEQYF.

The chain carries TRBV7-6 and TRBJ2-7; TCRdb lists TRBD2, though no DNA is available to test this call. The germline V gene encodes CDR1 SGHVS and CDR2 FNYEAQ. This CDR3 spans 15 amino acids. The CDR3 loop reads CASSLLAGPSYEQYF.

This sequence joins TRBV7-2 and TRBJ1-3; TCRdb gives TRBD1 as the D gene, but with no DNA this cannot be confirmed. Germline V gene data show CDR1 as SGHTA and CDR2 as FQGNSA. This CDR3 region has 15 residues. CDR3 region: CASSLGGTSGNTIYF. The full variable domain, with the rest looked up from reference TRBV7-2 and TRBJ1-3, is GAGVSQSPSNKVTEKGKDVELRCDPISGHTALYWYRQSLGQGLEFLIYFQGNSAPDKSGLPSDRFSAERTGGSVSTLTIQRTQQEDSAVYLCASSLGGTSGNTIYFGEGSWLTVV.

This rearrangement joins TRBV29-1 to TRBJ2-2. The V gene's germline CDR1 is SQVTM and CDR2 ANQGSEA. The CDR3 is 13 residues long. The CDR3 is CSVDVRNTGELFF.

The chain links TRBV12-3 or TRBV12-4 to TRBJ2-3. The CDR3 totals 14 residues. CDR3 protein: CASTRTPSTDTQYF.

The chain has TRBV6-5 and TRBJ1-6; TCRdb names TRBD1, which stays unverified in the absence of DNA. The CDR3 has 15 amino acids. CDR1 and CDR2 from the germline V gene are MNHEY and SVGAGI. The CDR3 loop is CASSYGTGVYSPLHF.

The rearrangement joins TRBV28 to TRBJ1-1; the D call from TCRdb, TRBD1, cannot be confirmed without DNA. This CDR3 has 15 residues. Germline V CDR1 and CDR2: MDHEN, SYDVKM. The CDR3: CASSPPGRMNTEAFF. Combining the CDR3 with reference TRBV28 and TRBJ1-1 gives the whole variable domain DVKVTQSSRYLVKRTGEKVFLECVQDMDHENMFWYRQDPGLGLRLIYFSYDVKMKEKGDIPEGYSVSREKKERFSLILESASTNQTSMYLCASSPPGRMNTEAFFGQGTRLTVV.